The next 22 T cell receptor beta chains were all read from a single sample in a study of blood T cell repertoires in COVID-19. Repertoires were generated with immunoSEQ multiplex PCR, while TCRdb's copy carries only in-frame clones and drops some. The sample shows 300,000 to 450,000 clones, around 87% of them seen only once. The sequenced sample consisted of peripheral blood. The receptors derive from a woman aged 60-75 years with COVID-19, enrolled during active disease.

V usage is TRBV28 and J usage is TRBJ1-2; D unresolved. Germline CDR1 MDHEN, CDR2 SYDVKM. This CDR3 has 13 amino acids. CDR3 protein: CVVSPGVNYGYTF. In DNA form, the CDR3 reads TGTGTCGTATCGCCAGGTGTTAACTATGGCTACACCTTC.

The chain combines TRBV5-1 with TRBJ1-5, with 11 bases aligning to TRBD1. J was trimmed by 8 bases and V by 2 bases; bases with no gene match: 6. The CDR3 loop spans 15 amino acids. Germline CDR1 and CDR2: SGHRS and YFSETQ. The CDR3 DNA follows: TGCGCCAGCAGCTTCTCCGGGACAGGGGGGGAGCCCCAGCATTTT. This sequence encodes CASSFSGTGGEPQHF.

This sequence joins TRBV28 and TRBJ1-4; unclear D gene. The CDR3 length is 18 residues. Per germline, CDR1 MDHEN and CDR2 SYDVKM. Trimming removed 5 bases at V and 8 bases at J, with 27 bases between. The CDR3 DNA sequence: TGTGCCAGCAGTGGAGGATTTACTACACGGTTCCTGAACGAAAAACTGTTTTTT. Amino acids: CASSGGFTTRFLNEKLFF.

The chain carries TRBV27 and TRBJ1-6, with unresolved D. Germline-derived CDR1 and CDR2 are MNHEY and SMNVEV (reference sequence). The CDR3 is 15 residues long. V lost 3 bases, J lost 2 bases, and 8 bases lay in between. The CDR3 DNA is TGTGCCAGCAGTTTGGCGGTGGCCTATAATTCACCCCTCCACTTT. This sequence encodes CASSLAVAYNSPLHF.

Concerning this clone itself: Other DNA sequences from this sample encode an identical CDR3 as well. The chain employs TRBV5-1 and TRBJ2-1; a possible D gene is TRBD2 (5 bases). The CDR3 totals 14 residues. Trimming removed 2 bases from V and 0 bases from J, with 6 bases in between. From germline, CDR1 is SGHRS and CDR2 YFSETQ. CDR3: CASSFGNSYNEQFF. DNA for the CDR3: TGCGCCAGCAGCTTCGGGAACTCCTACAATGAGCAGTTCTTC.

This chain connects TRBV20-1 to TRBJ1-4; maybe TRBD1 (5 bases). Germline CDR1 and CDR2: DFQATT and SNEGSKA (reference sequence). V shed 6 bases and J shed 14 bases, with 13 bases lying between them. This CDR3 has 10 amino acids. CDR3 DNA sequence: TGCAGTGCACCGGAGGGACGGCTGTTTTTT. Translated: CSAPEGRLFF.

The rearrangement links TRBV5-1 to TRBJ2-1; TRBD2 is a possible D gene (6 bases). The V end lost 4 bases, the J end lost 4 bases, and 15 bases lay between the germline ends. Germline loops: CDR1 SGHRS, CDR2 YFSETQ. The length of the CDR3 is 15 residues. The CDR3 is CASSPRGSGYNEQFF. CDR3 bases: TGCGCCAGCAGCCCCCGGGGGTCGGGTTACAATGAGCAGTTCTTC.

V usage is TRBV27 and J usage is TRBJ2-3; 10 nucleotides align to TRBD1. Per germline, CDR1 MNHEY and CDR2 SMNVEV (reference sequence). The CDR3 covers 16 residues. J was trimmed by 2 bases and V by 6 bases; bases with no gene match: 8. The CDR3, as DNA: TGTGCCAGCAGGAAGTGGGACAGGGGCAACACAGATACGCAGTATTTT. It yields the protein CASRKWDRGNTDTQYF.

This sequence joins TRBV28 and TRBJ1-2; D is unclear. The CDR3 is 13 amino acids. V was pared by 2 bases and J by 4 bases, with 8 bases between. Per germline, CDR1 MDHEN and CDR2 SYDVKM. CDR3 sequence reads: CASSLQGSYGYTF. The CDR3 nucleotides are TGTGCCAGCAGTTTACAAGGGAGCTATGGCTACACCTTC.

V is TRBV30 and J is TRBJ1-4; TRBD1 is a possible D gene (6 bases). Trimming shortened V by 6 bases and J by 0 bases, and 11 bases separated the two germline ends. Germline CDR1 and CDR2: GTSNPN and SVGIG (reference sequence). This CDR3 is 14 amino acids long. The CDR3 coding sequence is TGTGCCTGTCAGGGGACCGCAACTAATGAAAAACTGTTTTTT. This sequence encodes CACQGTATNEKLFF.

This clone was detected only once. This chain connects TRBV5-1 to TRBJ1-1; the match to TRBD1 covers 12 bases. The CDR3 covers 18 residues. Germline assignment: CDR1 SGHRS and CDR2 YFSETQ. Germline trimming cut 4 bases from V and 1 base from J; bases unmatched to any gene: 11. CDR3 sequence reads: CASSQTGTGGSRNTEAFF. The CDR3 DNA reads TGCGCCAGCAGCCAGACCGGGACAGGGGGCAGTAGGAACACTGAAGCTTTCTTT.

The chain couples TRBV20-1 to TRBJ1-6; TRBD1 agrees at 7 bases. J lost 7 bases, V lost 3 bases, and 6 bases had no gene match. Germline loops: CDR1 DFQATT, CDR2 SNEGSKA (reference sequence). This CDR3 comprises 14 residues. This chain's CDR3 is CSASKRGGNSPLHF. CDR3 bases: TGCAGTGCTAGTAAACGAGGGGGCAATTCACCCCTCCACTTT.

As regards this clone: The same CDR3 is also encoded by other DNA sequences in this sample. The chain employs TRBV5-1 and TRBJ2-5; 8 bases agree with TRBD2. The V and J ends lost 1 base and 1 base, in that order; junction bases with no gene match: 0. Germline lookup yields CDR1 SGHRS and CDR2 YFSETQ. The CDR3 sequence is 14 residues long. The CDR3 is CASSLTSGQETQYF. CDR3 coding DNA: TGCGCCAGCAGCTTGACTAGCGGCCAAGAGACCCAGTACTTC.

The chain links TRBV19 to TRBJ1-5; no definite D call. V shed 6 bases and J shed 3 bases, with 9 bases lying between them. CDR1 and CDR2 from the germline V gene are LNHDA and SQIVND (reference sequence). The CDR3 totals 13 residues. In DNA, the CDR3 is TGTGCCAGTAGCTTCGCGCCCAATCAGCCCCAGCATTTT. This encodes CASSFAPNQPQHF.

The chain links TRBV2 to TRBJ2-5, with 12 bases that match TRBD2. The CDR3 runs 15 residues. CDR1 and CDR2 from the germline V gene are SNHLY and FYNNEI. V dropped 6 bases and J dropped 5; count of bases not matched to a gene: 7. CDR3 sequence (DNA): TGTGCCAGCAGGTGGGAAGGACTAGCGGGGGAGACCCAGTACTTC. Protein sequence: CASRWEGLAGETQYF.

Only one count was recorded for this clone. The rearrangement joins TRBV9 to TRBJ2-2, with D possibly being TRBD1 (5 bases). Trimming stripped 0 bases from V and 9 bases from J, with 6 bases between. Germline V CDR1 and CDR2: SGDLS, YYNGEE. The CDR3 contains 12 residues. The CDR3 loop is CASSVGGRELFF. DNA for the CDR3: TGTGCCAGCAGCGTAGGGGGCCGGGAGCTGTTTTTT. Complete variable domain (other parts from reference TRBV9 and TRBJ2-2): DSGVTQTPKHLITATGQRVTLRCSPRSGDLSVYWYQQSLDQGLQFLIQYYNGEERAKGNILERFSAQQFPDLHSELNLSSLELGDSALYFCASSVGGRELFFGEGSRLTVL.

The chain joins TRBV7-9 to TRBJ1-3; 9 bases match TRBD1. The CDR3 contains 17 residues. Trimming took 5 bases from V and 0 from J; bases not matched to a gene: 8. Per germline, CDR1 SEHNR and CDR2 FQNEAQ (reference sequence). This CDR3 is CASSPGQGLGSGNTIYF. In DNA form, the CDR3 reads TGTGCCAGCAGCCCAGGACAGGGGCTCGGCTCTGGAAACACCATATATTTT.

The chain is built from TRBV6-5 and TRBJ1-1, with D possibly being TRBD1 (5 bases). The CDR3 runs 15 residues. Germline CDR1 is MNHEY and CDR2 is SVGAGI. Trimming took off 6 bases at V and 0 bases at J, with 14 bases between the two ends. The CDR3 loop reads CASRPMGQLNTEAFF. CDR3 nucleotide sequence: TGTGCCAGCAGACCAATGGGGCAGCTGAACACTGAAGCTTTCTTT.

V usage is TRBV2 and J usage is TRBJ1-1; a weak D match, TRBD1 (5 bases). Germline CDR1 reads SNHLY; CDR2 reads FYNNEI. V lost 0 bases to trimming and J lost 4 bases, with 6 bases between them. This CDR3 comprises 13 residues. The CDR3 coding sequence is TGTGCCAGCAGTGAAGCAGGGGTCACTGAAGCTTTCTTT. Protein: CASSEAGVTEAFF.

J is TRBJ2-7 and V is TRBV5-4; TRBD1 is a possible D gene (6 bases). Germline lookup yields CDR1 SGHNT and CDR2 YYREEE (reference sequence). The CDR3 runs 15 residues. V was trimmed by 1 base and J by 3 bases, leaving 14 bases between them. This chain's CDR3 is CASSLNAGARYEQYF. In nucleotides, the CDR3 is TGTGCCAGCAGCTTGAATGCAGGGGCCCGCTACGAGCAGTACTTC.

This rearrangement joins TRBV2 to TRBJ1-2; TRBD1 matches at 10 bases. Per the germline V gene, CDR1 is SNHLY and CDR2 is FYNNEI. The CDR3 runs to 14 residues. With V trimmed by 6 bases and J by 12 bases, 13 bases remained unmatched. This chain's CDR3 is CASSSDTGTGENTF. The CDR3 region has the DNA TGTGCCAGCAGCTCTGATACCGGGACAGGGGAAAACACCTTC.

The V call is TRBV5-5, the J call TRBJ1-1, with TRBD1 identical over 8 bases. After removal of 5 bases from V and 2 bases from J, the junction contained 5 bases not matched to a gene. CDR3 length equals 14 residues. Germline CDR1 SGHKS, CDR2 YYEKEE (reference sequence). CDR3 amino acids: CASRDRVFNTEAFF. In DNA, the CDR3 is TGTGCCAGCAGGGACAGGGTTTTCAACACTGAAGCTTTCTTT.